Each of the 12 T cell receptor beta chains below was sequenced from the same sample in a study of blood T cells in healthy people across ages. PCR was performed a second time for about 7 to 12 cycles using a sample-barcoded 5' primer and a J-beta primer mix. Using its own MiXCR run on the 5' RACE reads, TCRdb lists one record per CDR3 protein. The sample holds approximately 810,000 distinct CDR3 sequences, roughly 26% seen once. Sequenced sample: blood. The receptors were gathered from an elderly woman in good health.

The V call is TRBV7-9, the J call TRBJ1-2; D perhaps matches TRBD1 (5 bases). Germline-derived CDR1 and CDR2 are SEHNR and FQNEAQ (reference sequence). V dropped 0 bases and J dropped 4 bases, with 18 bases sitting between them. This CDR3 contains 17 residues. The CDR3 bases are TGTGCCAGCAGCTTAGCGCGAAAGGGGCGCATAGGCTATGGCTACACCTTC. Residues: CASSLARKGRIGYGYTF.

This clonotype was counted ten times or more. V is TRBV7-6 and J is TRBJ2-4, with 9 bases aligning to TRBD1. From germline, CDR1 is SGHVS and CDR2 FNYEAQ. V shed 5 bases and J 7 bases; nucleotides not matched to a gene: 6. The CDR3 has 14 residues. The CDR3 DNA reads as TGTGCCAGCAGCCCGGGACAGGGAGGCAACATTCAGTACTTC. Translation: CASSPGQGGNIQYF.

This clonotype has at least ten counts. The V call is TRBV7-2, the J call TRBJ2-1; D is perhaps TRBD1 or TRBD2 (5 bases each). Looked up from germline, CDR1 is SGHTA and CDR2 is FQGNSA. The CDR3 is made up of 15 amino acids. V lost 5 bases, J lost 5 bases, and 16 bases lay in between. The chain's CDR3 is CASSPGTKYNNEQFF. Here the CDR3 DNA reads TGTGCCAGCAGCCCCGGGACGAAGTACAACAATGAGCAGTTCTTC.

About this clonotype: An end of the junction does not agree with germline; a read error may underlie this. This chain uses TRBV4-1 with TRBJ2-3, with 8 bases that match TRBD2. From germline, CDR1 is MGHRA and CDR2 YSYEKL. The CDR3 length is 19 residues. CDR3 nucleotide sequence: TGCGCCAGCAGCCAAGATCGAGGGAGTCGAGCGGGGGACACAGATGCGCAGTATTTT. It translates to CASSQDRGSRAGDTDAQYF.

The chain uses TRBV5-1 and TRBJ2-3, with D perhaps matching TRBD1 (5 bases). The CDR3 covers 15 residues. Trimming removed 9 bases at V and 1 base at J, with 18 bases between. Per germline, CDR1 SGHRS and CDR2 YFSETQ. Here the CDR3 reads CATREASGRTDTQYF. The CDR3 DNA reads TGCGCCACCCGAGAGGCGTCAGGGCGCACAGATACGCAGTATTTT.

For this clonotype: A much larger clone differs from this one at a single base, so this may be a read error. The conserved phenylalanine or tryptophan is not found at the CDR3 terminus, so this likely reflects a read error. This chain joins TRBV27 and TRBJ1-6; D might be TRBD1 (5 bases). CDR3 length equals 14 residues. The germline CDR1 and CDR2 sequences are MNHEY and SMNVEV (reference sequence). V was trimmed by 2 bases and J by 7 bases, leaving 9 bases between them. CDR3: CASSLRQLNSPLHC. CDR3 nucleotides: TGTGCCAGCAGTTTAAGACAGCTAAATTCACCCCTCCACTGT.

The chain recombines TRBV6-2 or TRBV6-3 with TRBJ2-6; D is unclear. CDR3 length: 15 residues. With 6 bases removed from V and 1 base from J, the gap between germline ends came to 10 bases. Germline V gene data show CDR1 as MNHEY and CDR2 as SVGEGT. The CDR3, as DNA: TGTGCCAGCAGCCTTTTCATTTCTGGGGCCAACGTCCTGACTTTC. Its translation is CASSLFISGANVLTF.

The V call is TRBV2, the J call TRBJ1-5; the match to TRBD1 covers 8 bases. The CDR3 spans 13 residues. In germline, CDR1 is SNHLY, CDR2 FYNNEI. V shed 4 bases, J shed 7 bases, and the junction held 3 bases outside the gene matches. The CDR3 coding sequence is TGTGCCAGCAGTGGGACAGGGAGGCAGCCCCAGCATTTT. As protein: CASSGTGRQPQHF.

This clonotype showed up many times. This sequence joins TRBV12-3 or TRBV12-4 and TRBJ1-1, with 8 nucleotides matching TRBD1. The CDR3 contains 14 residues. V lost 5 bases to trimming and J lost 5 bases; unmatched junction nucleotides: 7. This CDR3 reads CASSPRTGRTEAFF. As DNA, the CDR3 is TGTGCCAGCAGTCCCCGGACAGGGAGGACTGAAGCTTTCTTT.

A word on this clonotype: Just one base apart from a much larger clone, this may be a read error. V usage is TRBV6-1 and J usage is TRBJ2-1; 8 nucleotides match TRBD1. The CDR3 loop spans 15 amino acids. Germline trimming cut 3 bases from V and 10 bases from J; bases unmatched to any gene: 11. Per germline, CDR1 MNHNS and CDR2 SASEGT. This CDR3 is CASSDFGQGGYEQFF. The CDR3 DNA sequence: TGTGCCAGCAGTGATTTCGGACAGGGCGGCTACGAGCAGTTCTTC.

This clonotype was found many times. The chain is built from TRBV6-5 and TRBJ2-5; 11 nucleotides agree with TRBD1. CDR3 length: 16 amino acids. Germline CDR1 is MNHEY and CDR2 is SVGAGI. V trimming: 6 bases; J trimming: 1 base; junction bases outside the gene matches: 7. The CDR3 DNA sequence: TGTGCCAGCAGCTTTCCCGGGACAGGGGGCCAAGAGACCCAGTACTTC. This translates into CASSFPGTGGQETQYF.

This clonotype was counted ten times or more. The V gene is TRBV7-2, the J gene TRBJ2-3; 7 bases align to TRBD1. V shed 5 bases and J 3 bases; nucleotides not matched to a gene: 5. There are 14 residues in the CDR3. Per germline, CDR1 SGHTA and CDR2 FQGNSA. CDR3: CASSPQGMTDTQYF. The DNA of the CDR3 is TGTGCCAGCAGCCCACAGGGGATGACAGATACGCAGTATTTT. The complete variable domain, with remaining parts taken from reference TRBV7-2 and TRBJ2-3, reads GAGVSQSPSNKVTEKGKDVELRCDPISGHTALYWYRQSLGQGLEFLIYFQGNSAPDKSGLPSDRFSAERTGGSVSTLTIQRTQQEDSAVYLCASSPQGMTDTQYFGPGTRLTVL.